The 29 T cell receptor beta chains below come from one sample, sequenced in a study of blood T cell repertoires in COVID-19. TCRdb's copy holds only in-frame clones and misses some; the assay was immunoSEQ multiplex PCR. This sample yields hundreds of thousands of clones, of which 65% to 90% are seen a single time; 6% to 9% belongs to the top ten. The material sequenced was peripheral blood. These receptors were taken from a human donor in a cohort sampled during active COVID-19.

This clone came up once. V gene TRBV29-1 combines with J gene TRBJ2-1, with 8 bases that match TRBD2. CDR3 length equals 14 residues. Trimming removed 3 bases from V and 0 bases from J; junction bases left unmatched: 1. Germline CDR1 is SQVTM and CDR2 is ANQGSEA. CDR3 coding DNA: TGCAGCGTTGAGCTAGCGGGCTCCTACAATGAGCAGTTCTTC. It yields the protein CSVELAGSYNEQFF.

V and J are TRBV2 and TRBJ1-1; no clear D gene. This CDR3 region has 11 residues. V lost 7 bases to trimming and J lost 1 base, with 4 bases between them. Germline assignment: CDR1 SNHLY and CDR2 FYNNEI. The CDR3 here is CASTKNTEAFF. The DNA for the CDR3 is TGTGCCAGCACTAAGAACACTGAAGCTTTCTTT.

The chain couples TRBV25-1 to TRBJ2-1; 10 positions match TRBD2. With 4 bases clipped from V and 3 bases from J, the junction kept 3 bases outside the gene matches. Per the germline V gene, CDR1 is MGHDK and CDR2 is SYGVNS. This CDR3 has 15 amino acids. The CDR3 DNA reads TGTGCCAGCAGTGGGACTAGCGGATACTACAATGAGCAGTTCTTC. It is translated as CASSGTSGYYNEQFF.

J is TRBJ2-3 and V is TRBV18; D gene ambiguous. V was trimmed by 3 bases and J by 2 bases, leaving 6 bases between them. Germline loops: CDR1 KGHSH, CDR2 LQKENI. There are 13 residues in the CDR3. For the CDR3, the DNA is TGTGCCAGCTCACCTGAGTACACAGATACGCAGTATTTT. Amino acids: CASSPEYTDTQYF.

The DNA for the CDR3 is TGCGCCAGCAGCTTAGGCGGGGGGGCTAATGAAAAACTGTTTTTT. It specifies CASSLGGGANEKLFF. The V gene is TRBV5-1, the J gene TRBJ1-4; D is perhaps TRBD1 (5 bases). V lost 2 bases, J lost 3 bases, and 11 bases lay in between. Looked up from germline, CDR1 is SGHRS and CDR2 is YFSETQ. This CDR3 is 15 amino acids long. The full variable domain, its missing parts supplied by reference TRBV5-1 and TRBJ1-4, is KAGVTQTPRYLIKTRGQQVTLSCSPISGHRSVSWYQQTPGQGLQFLFEYFSETQRNKGNFPGRFSGRQFSNSRSEMNVSTLELGDSALYLCASSLGGGANEKLFFGSGTQLSVL.

V is TRBV6-1 and J is TRBJ1-2; TRBD1 agrees at 7 bases. Germline lookup yields CDR1 MNHNS and CDR2 SASEGT. The CDR3 is 14 amino acids. V lost 0 bases, J lost 6 bases, and 4 bases stayed unmatched. The CDR3 DNA is TGTGCCAGCAGTGAAGCCATAGGGGGCCATGGCTACACCTTC. This gives the protein CASSEAIGGHGYTF.

The rearrangement joins TRBV27 to TRBJ2-7, with unresolved D. V dropped 2 bases and J dropped 4 bases, with 9 bases sitting between them. Germline assignment: CDR1 MNHEY and CDR2 SMNVEV (reference sequence). The CDR3 length is 13 residues. Here the CDR3 DNA reads TGTGCCAGCAGTTTAACAGTAGGTTACGAGCAGTACTTC. This encodes CASSLTVGYEQYF.

This clone was observed a handful of times. This chain joins TRBV11-2 and TRBJ2-2, with 10 nucleotides matching TRBD1. J lost 6 bases, V lost 7 bases, and 8 bases had no gene match. CDR1 is SGHAT and CDR2 is FQNNGV in the germline V gene. CDR3 length equals 15 residues. The CDR3 loop is CASMRGTGVAGELFF. For the CDR3, the DNA is TGTGCCAGCATGAGGGGGACAGGGGTTGCCGGGGAGCTGTTTTTT.

This chain links TRBV5-1 with TRBJ2-3; 16 nucleotides match TRBD2. Germline V CDR1 and CDR2: SGHRS, YFSETQ. After removal of 0 bases from V and 2 bases from J, the junction contained 6 bases not matched to a gene. The CDR3 contains 19 residues. For the CDR3, the DNA is TGCGCCAGCAGCTTGGCCGGGACTAGCGGGGGGGCCCTCACAGATACGCAGTATTTT. As protein: CASSLAGTSGGALTDTQYF. The entire variable domain, with the rest obtained from reference TRBV5-1 and TRBJ2-3, is as follows: KAGVTQTPRYLIKTRGQQVTLSCSPISGHRSVSWYQQTPGQGLQFLFEYFSETQRNKGNFPGRFSGRQFSNSRSEMNVSTLELGDSALYLCASSLAGTSGGALTDTQYFGPGTRLTVL.

This clone was observed once. V is TRBV30 and J is TRBJ2-7; tentative D call: TRBD2 (5 bases). This CDR3 spans 13 amino acids. CDR1 GTSNPN and CDR2 SVGIG come from the germline V gene (reference sequence). Trimming pared 7 bases from V and 0 bases from J, leaving 13 bases between. CDR3 residues: CASKGGSSYEQYF. In DNA form, the CDR3 reads TGTGCCTCGAAAGGAGGCAGCTCCTACGAGCAGTACTTC.

The V gene is TRBV7-9, the J gene TRBJ1-1; D might be TRBD1 (5 bases). Germline CDR1 is SEHNR and CDR2 is FQNEAQ (reference sequence). CDR3 length equals 15 residues. Trimming pared 5 bases from V and 6 bases from J, leaving 19 bases between. This CDR3 reads CASSPLGGLGAEAFF. For the CDR3, the DNA is TGTGCCAGCAGCCCCCTGGGGGGTTTAGGGGCTGAAGCTTTCTTT. Filled out from reference TRBV7-9 and TRBJ1-1, the complete variable domain reads DTGVSQNPRHKITKRGQNVTFRCDPISEHNRLYWYRQTLGQGPEFLTYFQNEAQLEKSRLLSDRFSAERPKGSFSTLEIQRTEQGDSAMYLCASSPLGGLGAEAFFGQGTRLTVV.

This chain links TRBV30 with TRBJ2-6; a possible D gene is TRBD1 (6 bases). Germline V CDR1 and CDR2: GTSNPN, SVGIG (reference sequence). This CDR3 comprises 17 residues. Trimming took 2 bases from V and 4 from J, leaving 18 bases between them. The DNA for the CDR3 is TGTGCCTGGAGTTCGGTAGGGGGAGTGGACGGGGCCAACGTCCTGACTTTC. It codes for CAWSSVGGVDGANVLTF.

This clone came up once. This chain joins TRBV10-3 and TRBJ2-7; 7 nucleotides line up with TRBD1. Germline-derived CDR1 and CDR2 are ENHRY and SYGVKD. J lost 5 bases, V lost 2 bases, and 3 bases had no gene match. This CDR3 is built from 13 residues. CDR3 protein: CAISETGDHEQYF. The CDR3 DNA sequence: TGTGCCATCAGTGAGACAGGGGACCACGAGCAGTACTTC.

The V call is TRBV6-6, the J call TRBJ1-5; D unresolved. The CDR3 loop spans 13 amino acids. Germline V gives CDR1 MNHNY, CDR2 SVGAGI (reference sequence). Trimming took off 0 bases at V and 4 bases at J, with 4 bases between the two ends. The CDR3 protein is CASSYSENQPQHF. The DNA of the CDR3 is TGTGCCAGCAGTTACTCGGAGAATCAGCCCCAGCATTTT.

This clone was detected a few times. The gene calls are TRBV14 and TRBJ1-2, with 8 bases fitting TRBD1. J was trimmed by 7 bases and V by 1 base; bases with no gene match: 14. Germline CDR1 is SGHDN and CDR2 is FVKESK. The CDR3 is 17 amino acids. DNA of the CDR3: TGTGCCAGCAGCCAAGTAAGAGGTTCGGACAGGGAAAGTGGCTACACCTTC. This gives the protein CASSQVRGSDRESGYTF.

The rearrangement links TRBV30 to TRBJ2-5, with TRBD2 identical over 10 bases. Losses at the gene ends were 0 bases for V and 4 bases for J; bases not matched to a gene: 5. The germline V gene has CDR1 GTSNPN and CDR2 SVGIG (reference sequence). This CDR3 is built from 15 residues. CDR3 coding DNA: TGTGCCTGGAGTGTAGCCAGCGGGGGGGCAGAGACCCAGTACTTC. Protein: CAWSVASGGAETQYF. Looking up the rest from reference TRBV30 and TRBJ2-5 gives the full variable domain: SQTIHQWPATLVQPVGSPLSLECTVEGTSNPNLYWYRQAAGRGLQLLFYSVGIGQISSEVPQNLSASRPQDRQFILSSKKLLLSDSGFYLCAWSVASGGAETQYFGPGTRLLVL.

This chain links TRBV30 with TRBJ2-1; D is perhaps TRBD2 (6 bases). The CDR3 spans 10 residues. Germline V gene sequence: CDR1 GTSNPN, CDR2 SVGIG (reference sequence). The CDR3 nucleotides read TGTGCATGCAAGAACGGGGGGCAGTTCTTC. It yields the protein CACKNGGQFF.

This clone was recorded only once. V is TRBV3-1 (or the pseudogene TRBV3-2) and J is TRBJ1-2; maybe TRBD1 (5 bases). Germline CDR1 and CDR2: LGHDT and YNNKEL (reference sequence). V dropped 1 base and J dropped 3 bases, with 9 bases sitting between them. This CDR3 has 14 residues. CDR3 in DNA: TGTGCCAGCAGCCAAGGTGGGGCGGACTATGGCTACACCTTC. It codes for CASSQGGADYGYTF.

The chain links TRBV5-3 to TRBJ1-5, with D possibly matching TRBD1 (6 bases). TRBV5-3 is an ORF; its function is uncertain. V was clipped by 2 bases and J by 1 base, with 7 bases between them. The CDR3 spans 14 residues. The CDR3 nucleotides read TGTGCCAGAAGCTTCAGGGGCAGCAATCAGCCCCAGCATTTT. Translating it yields CARSFRGSNQPQHF.

This rearrangement joins TRBV7-9 to TRBJ1-1; a possible D gene is TRBD1 (6 bases). Between the trimmed V and J ends, which lost 1 base and 1 base, there was a span of 10 bases. Germline V lookup: CDR1 SEHNR, CDR2 FQNEAQ (reference sequence). The CDR3 contains 15 residues. CDR3 coding DNA: TGTGCCAGCAGCTTAGGACAGGCAAAGAACACTGAAGCTTTCTTT. It yields the protein CASSLGQAKNTEAFF.

This clone was counted a single time. V usage is TRBV11-2 and J usage is TRBJ1-2, with a tentative D call TRBD1 (6 bases). CDR1 is SGHAT and CDR2 is FQNNGV in the germline V gene. Trimming left V 8 bases short and J 6 bases short, with 19 bases between. The CDR3 spans 14 residues. CDR3 sequence: CASRLTGRRNGYTF. The DNA of the CDR3 is TGTGCCAGCCGATTAACAGGGAGAAGGAATGGCTACACCTTC. The entire variable domain, with the rest obtained from reference TRBV11-2 and TRBJ1-2, is as follows: EAGVAQSPRYKIIEKRQSVAFWCNPISGHATLYWYQQILGQGPKLLIQFQNNGVVDDSQLPKDRFSAERLKGVDSTLKIQPAKLEDSAVYLCASRLTGRRNGYTFGSGTRLTVV.

The genes are TRBV19 and TRBJ1-1; 9 nucleotides match TRBD1. The CDR3 runs 14 residues. Germline CDR1 is LNHDA and CDR2 is SQIVND (reference sequence). Trimming removed 5 bases from V and 2 bases from J; junction bases left unmatched: 3. The CDR3 sequence is CASSVGQGNTEAFF. CDR3 coding DNA: TGTGCCAGTAGTGTGGGACAGGGAAACACTGAAGCTTTCTTT.

This clone was recorded only once. The DNA for the CDR3 is TGCGCCAGCAGCTGGGGGGACAGGGTATCAGATACGCAGTATTTT. This translates into CASSWGDRVSDTQYF. J is TRBJ2-3 and V is TRBV5-1, with 9 bases aligning to TRBD1. The germline CDR1 and CDR2 sequences are SGHRS and YFSETQ. V was clipped by 3 bases and J by 4 bases; unmatched bases: 6. CDR3 size: 15 residues.

The chain uses TRBV5-4 and TRBJ2-4; D unresolved. This CDR3 is built from 18 residues. Trimming cost V 2 bases and J 0 bases, with 18 bases left between them. Germline V lookup: CDR1 SGHNT, CDR2 YYREEE (reference sequence). The CDR3 coding sequence is TGTGCCAGCAGCTTTGGTCGAGGAGCTGGATTAGCCAAAAACATTCAGTACTTC. It codes for CASSFGRGAGLAKNIQYF.

CDR3: CATSGKGQGFTSTDTQYF. The CDR3 coding sequence is TGTGCCACGAGCGGGAAGGGACAGGGGTTCACTAGCACAGATACGCAGTATTTT. This chain uses TRBV24-1 with TRBJ2-3; 10 positions agree with TRBD1. Germline-derived CDR1 and CDR2 are KGHDR and SFDVKD. This CDR3 is built from 18 residues. The V and J ends lost 10 bases and 0 bases, in that order; junction bases with no gene match: 15.

The CDR3 region has the DNA TGTGCCAGCAGCGGGACAGGGTTGCATGGCTACACCTTC. Its translation: CASSGTGLHGYTF. The chain has TRBV9 and TRBJ1-2, with 8 bases aligning to TRBD1. Unmatched junction bases numbered 4, after V lost 3 bases and J lost 6 bases. Germline V gene sequence: CDR1 SGDLS, CDR2 YYNGEE. This CDR3 has 13 amino acids.

This chain connects TRBV6-5 to TRBJ1-1; a weak D match, TRBD1 (5 bases). CDR1 is MNHEY and CDR2 is SVGAGI in the germline V gene. V lost 8 bases and J 3 bases, leaving 13 bases between the germline ends. The CDR3 has 13 residues. Here the CDR3 DNA reads TGTGCCAGCGGTCTCGGCAGGGACACTGAAGCTTTCTTT. Translation gives CASGLGRDTEAFF.

V gene TRBV3-1 (or the pseudogene TRBV3-2) combines with J gene TRBJ2-7, with D possibly being TRBD1 (6 bases). Germline assignment: CDR1 LGHDT and CDR2 YNNKEL (reference sequence). V dropped 6 bases and J dropped 2 bases, with 14 bases sitting between them. This CDR3 comprises 14 residues. The CDR3 loop reads CASRQTGTTYEQYF. CDR3 nucleotides: TGTGCCAGCAGACAGACCGGGACAACCTACGAGCAGTACTTC.

The rearrangement joins TRBV19 to TRBJ1-2, with TRBD1 matching 11 bases. The ends lost 5 bases at V and 8 bases at J; junction bases unmatched: 10. Germline V gene lookup returns CDR1 LNHDA and CDR2 SQIVND (reference sequence). The CDR3 has 15 residues. In nucleotides, the CDR3 is TGTGCCAGTAGTCCCCGGACAGGGGGCGCGTTGGGCTACACCTTC. As protein: CASSPRTGGALGYTF. Variable domain in full (rest from reference TRBV19 and TRBJ1-2): DGGITQSPKYLFRKEGQNVTLSCEQNLNHDAMYWYRQDPGQGLRLIYYSQIVNDFQKGDIAEGYSVSREKKESFPLTVTSAQKNPTAFYLCASSPRTGGALGYTFGSGTRLTVV.